These 17 T cell receptor beta chains share one sample of origin, sequenced in a study of OX40 agonist ivuxolimab in advanced cancers. Sequenced by immunoSEQ multiplex PCR; TCRdb stores in-frame clones only, minus some. The sample shows 35,000 to 40,000 clones, approximately 90% of them seen only once. The sequences come from CD4+ or CD8+ T cells sorted from blood, collected in a trial of the OX40 agonist ivuxolimab. The receptors here all came from an adult with an advanced solid tumor such as melanoma, head and neck, liver or kidney cancer.

This sequence joins TRBV6-1 and TRBJ2-7; 7 nucleotides agree with TRBD2. This CDR3 contains 15 residues. After removal of 4 bases from V and 0 bases from J, the junction contained 6 bases not matched to a gene. Germline CDR1 reads MNHNS; CDR2 reads SASEGT. CDR3 region: CASSVAGVSSYEQYF. DNA for the CDR3: TGTGCCAGCAGTGTTGCGGGGGTCAGCTCCTACGAGCAGTACTTC.

In its sample, this clone was seen once. The V call is TRBV11-3, the J call TRBJ2-1; 10 nucleotides align to TRBD2. Germline values: CDR1 SGHNT, CDR2 YENEEA. V lost 2 bases to trimming and J lost 8 bases; unmatched junction nucleotides: 6. The CDR3 totals 15 residues. This CDR3 is CASSLRLAGVDEQFF. CDR3 bases: TGTGCCAGCAGCTTAAGGCTAGCGGGAGTCGATGAGCAGTTCTTC.

The CDR3 spells CASSLWTSGRADEQFF. Written as DNA, the CDR3 is TGTGCCAGCAGCCTGTGGACTAGCGGGAGGGCGGATGAGCAGTTCTTC. This chain connects TRBV7-3 to TRBJ2-1; TRBD2 matches 15 bases. J was trimmed by 8 bases and V by 5 bases; bases with no gene match: 7. CDR3 length equals 16 residues. Germline CDR1 and CDR2: SGHTA and FQGTGA.

This clone was counted a few times. The chain joins TRBV5-6 to TRBJ2-7, with 8 nucleotides matching TRBD2. CDR1 is SGHDT and CDR2 is YYEEEE in the germline V gene. V was clipped by 6 bases and J by 5 bases; unmatched bases: 10. The CDR3 is 14 amino acids. This CDR3 reads CASTSGGPANEQYF. Here the CDR3 DNA reads TGTGCCAGCACCTCGGGGGGGCCCGCTAACGAGCAGTACTTC.

The rearrangement joins TRBV27 to TRBJ2-7; 10 nucleotides align to TRBD1. Germline values: CDR1 MNHEY, CDR2 SMNVEV (reference sequence). The CDR3 length is 15 residues. V trimming: 3 bases; J trimming: 4 bases; junction bases outside the gene matches: 6. The CDR3 loop reads CASSFSGQGVYEQYF. The CDR3 coding sequence is TGTGCCAGCAGTTTTTCAGGACAGGGGGTGTACGAGCAGTACTTC.

This clone was seen more than once but under ten times. This sequence joins TRBV15 and TRBJ1-5, with a tentative D call TRBD1 (5 bases). CDR1 LNHNV and CDR2 YYDKDF come from the germline V gene (reference sequence). V was pared by 1 base and J by 4 bases, with 11 bases between. There are 15 residues in the CDR3. As DNA, the CDR3 is TGTGCCACCAGCAGAGGGGGGAACAGAAATCAGCCCCAGCATTTT. Its translation is CATSRGGNRNQPQHF.

The DNA of the CDR3 is TGTGCCAGCAGCTTATTACCGGGACTAACTTCCTACAATGAGCAGTTCTTC. Amino acid sequence: CASSLLPGLTSYNEQFF. The rearrangement links TRBV5-4 to TRBJ2-1; the match to TRBD2 covers 7 bases. Germline CDR1 and CDR2: SGHNT and YYREEE (reference sequence). The ends lost 2 bases at V and 1 base at J; junction bases unmatched: 9. This CDR3 comprises 17 residues.

This clone was seen just once. This chain joins TRBV11-2 and TRBJ2-2; D is unclear. Germline assignment: CDR1 SGHAT and CDR2 FQNNGV. CDR3 length: 14 amino acids. V was trimmed by 1 base and J by 6 bases, leaving 9 bases between them. CDR3 region: CASSLAGSAGELFF. The CDR3 DNA is TGTGCCAGCAGCTTAGCGGGTAGTGCCGGGGAGCTGTTTTTT.

This clone was counted a few times. The chain couples TRBV2 to TRBJ2-7; D might be TRBD1 (6 bases). CDR1 is SNHLY and CDR2 is FYNNEI in the germline V gene. V dropped 4 bases and J dropped 6 bases, with 7 bases sitting between them. This CDR3 has 11 amino acids. The CDR3, as DNA: TGTGCCAGCAGTGCAGGGGTCGAGCAGTACTTC. Its protein is CASSAGVEQYF.

This sequence joins TRBV2 and TRBJ1-3; tentatively, D is TRBD1 (5 bases). Germline lookup yields CDR1 SNHLY and CDR2 FYNNEI. Trimming took off 2 bases at V and 2 bases at J, with 13 bases between the two ends. This CDR3 is built from 16 residues. The CDR3 sequence: CASSEYSGPPGNTIYF. The DNA for the CDR3 is TGTGCCAGCAGTGAATACTCAGGGCCCCCTGGAAACACCATATATTTT.

V is TRBV6-1 and J is TRBJ2-7; 9 nucleotides align to TRBD1. The J segment lost 2 bases and the V segment lost 6 bases, leaving 8 bases of the junction unmatched. The CDR3 length is 15 residues. In germline, CDR1 is MNHNS, CDR2 SASEGT. CDR3 sequence reads: CASRGPGQGTYEQYF. The CDR3 bases are TGTGCCAGCAGAGGACCGGGACAGGGCACCTACGAGCAGTACTTC.

This clone was detected only once. The rearrangement joins TRBV13 to TRBJ1-1, with 8 bases fitting TRBD1. The CDR3 contains 14 residues. CDR1 is PRHDT and CDR2 is FYEKMQ in the germline V gene (reference sequence). V was clipped by 3 bases and J by 1 base; unmatched bases: 1. CDR3 DNA sequence: TGTGCCAGCAGCTTCCAGGGGGCGAACACTGAAGCTTTCTTT. Its translation: CASSFQGANTEAFF.

The chain's CDR3 is CASSRSDRTGELFF. DNA of the CDR3: TGTGCCAGCAGCCGAAGCGACCGCACCGGGGAGCTGTTTTTT. The chain has TRBV11-3 and TRBJ2-2; D remains unclear. V lost 5 bases and J 4 bases, leaving 11 bases between the germline ends. Germline V gene lookup returns CDR1 SGHNT and CDR2 YENEEA. This CDR3 has 14 amino acids.

The V call is TRBV28, the J call TRBJ2-1; D is perhaps TRBD2 (5 bases). V lost 1 base to trimming and J lost 12 bases, with 16 bases between them. The CDR3 is 14 amino acids. Looked up from germline, CDR1 is MDHEN and CDR2 is SYDVKM. DNA of the CDR3: TGTGCCAGCAGTTTATCTGCGGGCCCACCAGTGCAGTTCTTC. It codes for CASSLSAGPPVQFF.

V is TRBV19 and J is TRBJ2-7, with TRBD2 identical over 8 bases. This CDR3 has 15 residues. Per the germline V gene, CDR1 is LNHDA and CDR2 is SQIVND (reference sequence). Losses at the gene ends were 9 bases for V and 2 bases for J; bases not matched to a gene: 12. The CDR3 DNA reads TGTGCCAGCAGCCCCAACGCGGGGGGCGCCTACGAGCAGTACTTC. Translating gives CASSPNAGGAYEQYF.

The CDR3, as DNA: TGTGCCAGCAGCTTCCGAGGGAGCGAGCAGTACTTC. Its protein product is CASSFRGSEQYF. This chain joins TRBV5-4 and TRBJ2-7, with a possible D match to TRBD2 (5 bases). Germline CDR1 SGHNT, CDR2 YYREEE (reference sequence). V was shortened by 2 bases and J by 6 bases, with 9 bases between the two germline ends. CDR3 size: 12 residues. Together with reference TRBV5-4 and TRBJ2-7, the CDR3 gives the full variable domain: ETGVTQSPTHLIKTRGQQVTLRCSSQSGHNTVSWYQQALGQGPQFIFQYYREEENGRGNFPPRFSGLQFPNYSSELNVNALELDDSALYLCASSFRGSEQYFGPGTRLTVT.

The rearrangement links TRBV7-3 to TRBJ2-3, with 7 bases identical to TRBD1. The V and J ends lost 9 bases and 6 bases, in that order; junction bases with no gene match: 15. CDR3 length equals 15 residues. Germline CDR1 is SGHTA and CDR2 is FQGTGA. The CDR3 DNA is TGTGCCAGTGCCGGGACAGTAGGGTCTCTGGATACGCAGTATTTT. The encoded protein is CASAGTVGSLDTQYF.